This T cell receptor (beta chain) comes out of a study of T cells after yellow fever vaccination. For the study at large: It was SMART-Seq v4 Ultra Low Input that prepared the fractions with low cell numbers. Study results and caveats: Booster sampling recovered most clones from primary vaccination (around 96% CD4, over 75% CD8).

On this clonotype itself: Its specificity is unknown. Since a much larger clone is just one base distant, this may be a read error. Because the CDR3 is missing its conserved closing phenylalanine or tryptophan, this is likely a read error.

TCRdb redid the calling of the 5' RACE reads with MiXCR, one entry per CDR3 protein. This table has 300,000 or so distinct CDR3 sequences, around 4.1% appearing once. Between the trimmed V and J ends, which lost 8 bases and 2 bases, there was a span of 15 bases. Germline values: CDR1 LNHNV, CDR2 YYDKDF (reference sequence). The CDR3 is made up of 14 amino acids. The chain is built from TRBV15 and TRBJ2-5; D is possibly TRBD1 (6 bases). The sample here was PBMCs, taken 5 days after the yellow fever booster vaccination. The TCR was taken from a man in his late teens or twenties who received the YFV17D yellow fever vaccine. The CDR3 sequence is CATGIGQLQETQYS. For the CDR3, the DNA is TGTGCCACCGGTATTGGACAGCTGCAAGAGACCCAGTACTCC.